This TCR beta chain was obtained from a study of high-grade serous ovarian cancer treatment subgroups. Germline loops: CDR1 SEHNR, CDR2 FQNEAQ (reference sequence). Unmatched junction bases numbered 3, after V lost 5 bases and J lost 0 bases. The CDR3 loop spans 14 amino acids. Study observations and caveats: Clonal relatedness tracked neoantigen level, and by trend copy number and mutation load. Repertoire similarity ranged about 0.095 to 0.79 between tumors of one patient.

Here immunoSEQ multiplex PCR was the method, and the copy in TCRdb shows in-frame clones only, minus some. Of 3,500 to 4,500 clones listed, just under 80% are singletons. The tumor samples were collected prior to definitive surgery or chemotherapy. This clone was found once. Its antigen is as yet unknown. The chain employs TRBV7-9 and TRBJ1-1, with TRBD1 matching 7 bases. This TCR derives from a human donor with high-grade serous ovarian cancer. The specimen was tumor tissue. CDR3 amino acids: CASSQTGLNTEAFF. CDR3 nucleotides: TGTGCCAGCAGCCAGACAGGGCTGAACACTGAAGCTTTCTTT.